This T cell receptor (beta chain) derives from a study of T cell repertoires in cytomegalovirus infection. Study as a whole: CMV infection and matching HLA type were both indicated by public TCR beta signatures. Study conclusions and caveats: Dominating the ex vivo response were HLA-C-restricted CMV-specific TCR beta clonotypes. CMV carriers having the relevant HLA were flagged by cumulative public TCR beta family frequency.

TCRdb analysed the reads with MiXCR anew, one entry per CDR3 protein. The sample yields roughly 240,000 distinct CDR3 sequences, about 5.9% seen once. This clonotype was counted ten times or more. The antigen is not known. Specimen: PBMCs. This TCR was recovered from a human donor in good health (CMV status not recorded). Some clones in this sample may be carry-over from other donors' samples.

The CDR3 sequence: CASSLVGGGLAGGREQYF. CDR3 DNA sequence: TGTGCCAGCAGCTTAGTTGGCGGGGGACTAGCGGGGGGGCGCGAGCAGTACTTC. The chain carries TRBV7-2 and TRBJ2-7; the match to TRBD2 covers 16 bases. There are 18 residues in the CDR3. CDR1 is SGHTA, CDR2 FQGNSA, per germline. J was trimmed by 6 bases and V by 1 base; bases with no gene match: 9.